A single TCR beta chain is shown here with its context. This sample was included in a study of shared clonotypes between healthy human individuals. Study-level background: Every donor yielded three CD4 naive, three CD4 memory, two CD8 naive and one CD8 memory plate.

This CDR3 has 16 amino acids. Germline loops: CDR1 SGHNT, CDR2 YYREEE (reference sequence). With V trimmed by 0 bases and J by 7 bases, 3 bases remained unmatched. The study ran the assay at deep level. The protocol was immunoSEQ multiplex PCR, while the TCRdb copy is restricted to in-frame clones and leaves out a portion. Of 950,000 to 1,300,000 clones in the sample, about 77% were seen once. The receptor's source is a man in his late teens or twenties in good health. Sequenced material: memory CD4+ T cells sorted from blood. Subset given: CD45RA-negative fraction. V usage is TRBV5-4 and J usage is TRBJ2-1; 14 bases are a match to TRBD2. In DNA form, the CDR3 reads TGTGCCAGCAGCTTGGCCGGGACTAGCGGGAGAAATGAGCAGTTCTTC. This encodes CASSLAGTSGRNEQFF. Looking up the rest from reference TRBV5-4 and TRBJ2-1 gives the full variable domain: ETGVTQSPTHLIKTRGQQVTLRCSSQSGHNTVSWYQQALGQGPQFIFQYYREEENGRGNFPPRFSGLQFPNYSSELNVNALELDDSALYLCASSLAGTSGRNEQFFGPGTRLTVL.